This T cell receptor (beta chain) was observed in a study of T cell changes during pregnancy in multiple sclerosis. CDR1 and CDR2 (germline): LGHNA, YSLEER. Unmatched junction bases numbered 16, after V lost 5 bases and J lost 10 bases. The length of the CDR3 is 15 residues. Sequencing used immunoSEQ multiplex PCR; TCRdb keeps in-frame clones, though not all of them. This table holds approximately 68,000 clones, roughly 89% found once. V is TRBV4-3 and J is TRBJ1-2; 7 bases map to TRBD1. This clonotype was obtained from a female donor in good health, enrolled as a control in a pregnancy study. Sequenced material: peripheral blood, taken in the third trimester of pregnancy. CDR3 amino acids: CASSEESHGTAIYTF. The CDR3 region has the DNA TGCGCCAGCAGCGAGGAAAGCCACGGGACAGCTATCTACACCTTC.